Shown below are 20 T cell receptor beta chains from a single sample sequenced in a study of vaccination and CD4 T cells after COVID-19. Their recognized antigens are unknown. Sequenced with the Oncomine TCR Beta short-read assay was DNA taken from cultured CD4+ T cells. One entry per CDR3 protein, called by TCRdb with MiXCR from the PCR reads. This repertoire shows around 18,000 distinct CDR3 sequences, 36% found once; its top ten account for roughly 24%. Treatment given: roughly ten-day PBMC culture with coronavirus spike peptide pools or control peptides (ViraFEST assay). The source material was CD4+ T cells from blood, cultured in vitro, sampled before SARS-CoV-2 vaccination. The receptors shown here come from a human donor who received a COVID-19 vaccine.

The V gene is TRBV6-1, the J gene TRBJ2-5, with TRBD1 as a possible D gene (5 bases). V lost 10 bases, J lost 1 base, and 13 bases lay in between. This CDR3 has 13 residues. Per the germline V gene, CDR1 is MNHNS and CDR2 is SASEGT. CDR3 DNA: TGTGCCACCCGCCCAGGGTTCCAAGAGACCCAGTACTTC. Translating gives CATRPGFQETQYF.

This clonotype was recorded a few times. V and J are TRBV2 and TRBJ2-5, with 7 bases identical to TRBD1. Trimming took 5 bases from V and 5 from J; bases not matched to a gene: 5. CDR3 length: 13 residues. In germline, CDR1 is SNHLY, CDR2 FYNNEI. In nucleotides, the CDR3 is TGTGCCAGCAGTACAGGGGTCGGGGAGACCCAGTACTTC. It translates to CASSTGVGETQYF.

This clonotype occurred a few times. This rearrangement joins TRBV5-1 to TRBJ1-1; D not resolved. The CDR3 is 14 amino acids. Germline CDR1 SGHRS, CDR2 YFSETQ. V lost 4 bases to trimming and J lost 0 bases, with 10 bases between them. For the CDR3, the DNA is TGCGCCAGCAGCGAGGACCTCTTGAACACTGAAGCTTTCTTT. It codes for CASSEDLLNTEAFF.

This clonotype was observed a handful of times. This sequence joins TRBV6-5 and TRBJ1-2; D call uncertain. V gave up 4 bases and J gave up 2 bases, with 11 bases separating them. CDR3 length: 14 amino acids. Germline V lookup: CDR1 MNHEY, CDR2 SVGAGI. CDR3: CASSLGLGNYGYTF. The DNA for the CDR3 is TGTGCCAGCAGTTTGGGCCTTGGGAACTATGGCTACACCTTC.

This clonotype was seen more than once but under ten times. The gene calls are TRBV20-1 and TRBJ2-3; D call uncertain. Germline V CDR1 and CDR2: DFQATT, SNEGSKA (reference sequence). This CDR3 is 13 amino acids long. V dropped 2 bases and J dropped 6 bases, with 12 bases sitting between them. As DNA, the CDR3 is TGCAGTGCTAGACACAATGACATGGATACGCAGTATTTT. Translating it yields CSARHNDMDTQYF.

The genes are TRBV14 and TRBJ2-1; 7 positions match TRBD2. CDR1 is SGHDN and CDR2 is FVKESK in the germline V gene. The CDR3 loop spans 13 amino acids. V lost 3 bases and J lost 9; bases outside the gene matches: 5. The CDR3 DNA reads TGTGCCAGCAGCCAGAAGCGGGATCTTGAGCAGTTCTTC. Protein: CASSQKRDLEQFF.

The V and J genes are TRBV6-1 and TRBJ1-1, with D unresolved. Germline V gives CDR1 MNHNS, CDR2 SASEGT. The CDR3 sequence is 15 residues long. The V end was cut by 5 bases, the J end by 3 bases, with 16 bases between. CDR3 nucleotides: TGTGCCAGCAGTCAAACTTCCTCGAGGGACACTGAAGCTTTCTTT. Protein product: CASSQTSSRDTEAFF.

This clonotype was observed a few times. The chain links TRBV6-1 to TRBJ2-5, with D hard to call. The germline V gene encodes CDR1 MNHNS and CDR2 SASEGT. With 6 bases removed from V and 0 bases from J, the gap between germline ends came to 11 bases. This CDR3 spans 14 amino acids. CDR3 sequence: CASSAYTDQETQYF. The CDR3 DNA sequence: TGTGCCAGCAGCGCCTACACGGACCAAGAGACCCAGTACTTC.

This clonotype was counted a few times. This chain connects TRBV2 to TRBJ1-1; possible D gene TRBD1, 5 bases. This CDR3 is 13 amino acids long. V gave up 8 bases and J gave up 3 bases, with 13 bases separating them. Looked up from germline, CDR1 is SNHLY and CDR2 is FYNNEI. CDR3 in DNA: TGTGCCAGCGGGACTGGGATGGACACTGAAGCTTTCTTT. This sequence encodes CASGTGMDTEAFF.

The chain couples TRBV20-1 to TRBJ2-3; TRBD2 is a possible D gene (5 bases). The CDR3 has 15 residues. V lost 5 bases, J lost 0 bases, and 15 bases lay in between. The germline V gene has CDR1 DFQATT and CDR2 SNEGSKA (reference sequence). As DNA, the CDR3 is TGCAGTGCTGGATTATCGGGGTTTAGCACAGATACGCAGTATTTT. Translated: CSAGLSGFSTDTQYF.

The J gene is TRBJ1-1, the V gene TRBV2, with 9 bases aligning to TRBD1. The V segment lost 6 bases and the J segment 3 bases; nucleotides outside the gene matches: 5. Germline CDR1 reads SNHLY; CDR2 reads FYNNEI. The CDR3 totals 14 residues. Here the CDR3 reads CASRVTGGDTEAFF. Here the CDR3 DNA reads TGTGCCAGCAGGGTAACAGGGGGCGACACTGAAGCTTTCTTT.

The rearrangement joins TRBV5-1 to TRBJ1-6; D call uncertain. V was shortened by 1 base and J by 7 bases, with 9 bases between the two germline ends. Germline CDR1 is SGHRS and CDR2 is YFSETQ. The CDR3 is made up of 14 amino acids. The CDR3 DNA reads as TGCGCCAGCAGCTTGAGGCAGCCCAATTCACCCCTCCACTTT. It translates to CASSLRQPNSPLHF. Complete variable domain (other parts from reference TRBV5-1 and TRBJ1-6): KAGVTQTPRYLIKTRGQQVTLSCSPISGHRSVSWYQQTPGQGLQFLFEYFSETQRNKGNFPGRFSGRQFSNSRSEMNVSTLELGDSALYLCASSLRQPNSPLHFGNGTRLTVT.

In this sample, this clonotype turned up a few times. This rearrangement joins TRBV19 to TRBJ2-1; 12 bases fit TRBD2. The DNA end is more similar to TRBJ2-7, so the J call may be wrong. CDR3 size: 16 residues. Per germline, CDR1 LNHDA and CDR2 SQIVND (reference sequence). CDR3 in amino acids: CASTLGRTSGVEEQYF. As DNA, the CDR3 is TGTGCCAGTACCCTAGGAAGGACTAGCGGGGTTGAGGAGCAGTACTTC.

This clonotype was seen only a few times. This chain uses TRBV5-4 with TRBJ1-6; D is perhaps TRBD1 (5 bases). The CDR3 sequence is 15 residues long. Trimming shortened V by 2 bases and J by 5 bases, and 11 bases separated the two germline ends. Germline V gives CDR1 SGHNT, CDR2 YYREEE (reference sequence). CDR3 nucleotide sequence: TGTGCCAGCAGCTTCGGCAGGGTGAATAATTCACCCCTCCACTTT. It codes for CASSFGRVNNSPLHF.

The chain is built from TRBV5-4 and TRBJ1-3; no clear D. There are 13 residues in the CDR3. V dropped 0 bases and J dropped 4 bases, with 5 bases sitting between them. From germline, CDR1 is SGHNT and CDR2 YYREEE (reference sequence). CDR3 nucleotides: TGTGCCAGCAGCTTGGTCGGCGGAAACACCATATATTTT. This encodes CASSLVGGNTIYF.

A few counts support this clonotype. The chain joins TRBV19 to TRBJ1-1, with TRBD1 matching 9 bases. The ends lost 3 bases at V and 5 bases at J; junction bases unmatched: 10. The germline CDR1 and CDR2 sequences are LNHDA and SQIVND (reference sequence). There are 16 residues in the CDR3. The CDR3 nucleotides are TGTGCCAGTAGTATGAGGACAGGGGCATTTTTAACTGAAGCTTTCTTT. It is translated as CASSMRTGAFLTEAFF.

This CDR3 is CASSFGRGLRVNTEAFF. The DNA of the CDR3 is TGTGCCAGCAGTTTCGGACGGGGATTGAGAGTGAACACTGAAGCTTTCTTT. V gene TRBV12-3 or TRBV12-4 combines with J gene TRBJ1-1; no reliable D call. The CDR3 has 17 amino acids. Trimming removed 3 bases at V and 0 bases at J, with 17 bases between.

The chain has TRBV5-4 and TRBJ2-7, with no clear D. The CDR3 spans 13 residues. Germline-derived CDR1 and CDR2 are SGHNT and YYREEE (reference sequence). V was trimmed by 1 base and J by 7 bases, leaving 12 bases between them. The CDR3 coding sequence is TGTGCCAGCAGCTTGAGGTATAGGAAAGAGCAGTACTTC. Residues: CASSLRYRKEQYF.

The V gene is TRBV12-2, the J gene TRBJ2-7; the table's D call, TRBD1, has no DNA check behind it. TRBV12-2 is a recognized pseudogene. The CDR3 has 14 residues. The CDR3 region is CASRLSGGVYEQYF. DNA for the CDR3: TGTGCAAGTCGTCTTAGCGGGGGGGTCTACGAGCAGTACTTC.

V and J are TRBV21-1 and TRBJ1-1. TRBV21-1 is a listed pseudogene. This CDR3 is 12 amino acids long. CDR3 nucleotide sequence: TGTGCCAGCAGAGAGCCGAACACTGAAGCTTTCTTT. Amino acids: CASREPNTEAFF.